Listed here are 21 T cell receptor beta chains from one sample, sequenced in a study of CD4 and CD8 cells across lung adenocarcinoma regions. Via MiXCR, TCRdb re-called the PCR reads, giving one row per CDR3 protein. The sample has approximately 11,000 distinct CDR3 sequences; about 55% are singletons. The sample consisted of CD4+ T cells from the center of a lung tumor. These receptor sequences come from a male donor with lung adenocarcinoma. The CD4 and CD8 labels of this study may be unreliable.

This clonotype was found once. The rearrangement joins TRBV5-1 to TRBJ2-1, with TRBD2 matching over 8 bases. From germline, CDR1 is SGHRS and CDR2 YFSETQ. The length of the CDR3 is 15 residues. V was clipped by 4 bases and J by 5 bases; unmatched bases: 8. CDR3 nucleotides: TGCGCCAGCAGCCCCCGGAGAGCGGGAGACAATGAGCAGTTCTTC. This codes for CASSPRRAGDNEQFF.

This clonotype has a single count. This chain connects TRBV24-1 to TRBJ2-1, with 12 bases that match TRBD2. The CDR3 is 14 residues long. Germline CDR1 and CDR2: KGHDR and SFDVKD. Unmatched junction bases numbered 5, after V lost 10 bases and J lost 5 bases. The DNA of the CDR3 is TGTGCCACTCTTAGACTAGCGGGAGACAATGAGCAGTTCTTC. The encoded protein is CATLRLAGDNEQFF.

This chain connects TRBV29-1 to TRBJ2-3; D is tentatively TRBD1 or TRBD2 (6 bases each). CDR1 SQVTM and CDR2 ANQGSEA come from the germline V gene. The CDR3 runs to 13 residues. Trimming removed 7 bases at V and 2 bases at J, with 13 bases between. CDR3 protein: CSAHREATDTQYF. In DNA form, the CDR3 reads TGCAGCGCCCACAGGGAGGCCACAGATACGCAGTATTTT.

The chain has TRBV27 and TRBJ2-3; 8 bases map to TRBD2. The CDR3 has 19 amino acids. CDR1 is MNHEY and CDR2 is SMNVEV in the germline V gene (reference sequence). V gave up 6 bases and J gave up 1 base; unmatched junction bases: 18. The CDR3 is CASRATGGAGESGTDTQYF. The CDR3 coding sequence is TGTGCCAGCAGAGCCACGGGGGGAGCGGGGGAGTCTGGCACAGATACGCAGTATTTT.

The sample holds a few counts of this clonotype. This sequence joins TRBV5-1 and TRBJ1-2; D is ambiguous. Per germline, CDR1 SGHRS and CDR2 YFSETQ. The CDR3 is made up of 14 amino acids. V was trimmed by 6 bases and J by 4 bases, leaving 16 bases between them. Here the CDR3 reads CASKTEVAPYGYTF. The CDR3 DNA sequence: TGCGCCAGCAAAACAGAGGTGGCACCCTATGGCTACACCTTC.

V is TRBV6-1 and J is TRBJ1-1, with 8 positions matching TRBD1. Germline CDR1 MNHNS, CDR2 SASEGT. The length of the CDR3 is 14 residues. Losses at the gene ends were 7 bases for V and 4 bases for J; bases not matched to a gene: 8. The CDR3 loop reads CASTLTGASTEAFF. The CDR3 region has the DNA TGTGCCAGCACCCTGACAGGGGCGTCCACTGAAGCTTTCTTT.

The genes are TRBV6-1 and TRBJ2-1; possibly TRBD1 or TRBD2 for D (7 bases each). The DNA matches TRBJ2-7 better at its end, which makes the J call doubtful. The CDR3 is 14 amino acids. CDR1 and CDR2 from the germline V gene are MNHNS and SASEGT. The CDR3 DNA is TGTGCCAGCAGTGAGTCAGGGGGGGCCTACGAGCAGTACTTC. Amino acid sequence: CASSESGGAYEQYF.

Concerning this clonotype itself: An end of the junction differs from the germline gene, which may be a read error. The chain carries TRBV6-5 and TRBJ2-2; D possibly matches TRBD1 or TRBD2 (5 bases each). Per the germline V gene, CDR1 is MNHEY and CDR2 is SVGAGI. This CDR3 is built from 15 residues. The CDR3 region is CASSHQTGAFGELYF. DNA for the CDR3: TGTGCCAGCAGTCACCAGACCGGGGCGTTTGGTGAGCTGTATTTT.

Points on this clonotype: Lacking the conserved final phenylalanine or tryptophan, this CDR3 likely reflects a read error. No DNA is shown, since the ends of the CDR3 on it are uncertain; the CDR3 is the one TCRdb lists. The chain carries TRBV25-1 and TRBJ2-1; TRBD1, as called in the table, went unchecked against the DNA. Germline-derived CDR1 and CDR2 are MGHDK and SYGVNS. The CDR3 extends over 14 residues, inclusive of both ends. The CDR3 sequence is CASSEQGSVGMGPA.

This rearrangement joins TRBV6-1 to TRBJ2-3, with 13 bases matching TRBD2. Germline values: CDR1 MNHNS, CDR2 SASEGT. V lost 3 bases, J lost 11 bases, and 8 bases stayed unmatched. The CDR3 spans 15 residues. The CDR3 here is CASSETSGGKNMQYF. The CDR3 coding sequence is TGTGCCAGCAGTGAGACTAGCGGGGGGAAAAACATGCAGTATTTT.

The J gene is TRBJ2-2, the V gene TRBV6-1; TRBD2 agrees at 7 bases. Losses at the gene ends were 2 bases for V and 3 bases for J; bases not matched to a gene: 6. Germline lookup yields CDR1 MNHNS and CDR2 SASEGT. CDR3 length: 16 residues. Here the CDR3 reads CASSELGLPDTGELFF. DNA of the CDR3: TGTGCCAGCAGTGAATTGGGACTACCCGACACCGGGGAGCTGTTTTTT.

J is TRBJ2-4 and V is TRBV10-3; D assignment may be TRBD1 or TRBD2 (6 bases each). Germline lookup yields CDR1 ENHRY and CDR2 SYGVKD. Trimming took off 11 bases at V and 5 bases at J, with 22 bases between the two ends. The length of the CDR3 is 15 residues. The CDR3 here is CAGGSGGGDQNIQYF. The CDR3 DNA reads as TGTGCCGGGGGCAGCGGCGGCGGGGACCAAAACATTCAGTACTTC.

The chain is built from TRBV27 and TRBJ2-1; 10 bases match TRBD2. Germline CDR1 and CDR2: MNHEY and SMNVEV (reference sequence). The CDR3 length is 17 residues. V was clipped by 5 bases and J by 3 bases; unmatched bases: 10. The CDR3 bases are TGTGCCAGCAGTAGTAAACCTGGACTAGCGGACTACAATGAGCAGTTCTTC. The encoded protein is CASSSKPGLADYNEQFF.

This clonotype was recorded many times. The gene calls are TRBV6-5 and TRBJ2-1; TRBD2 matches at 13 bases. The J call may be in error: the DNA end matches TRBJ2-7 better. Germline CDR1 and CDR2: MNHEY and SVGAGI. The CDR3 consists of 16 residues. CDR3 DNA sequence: TGTGCCAGCAGTTCTACCGGACTAGCGGGAGTTAGGGAGCAGTACTTC. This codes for CASSSTGLAGVREQYF.

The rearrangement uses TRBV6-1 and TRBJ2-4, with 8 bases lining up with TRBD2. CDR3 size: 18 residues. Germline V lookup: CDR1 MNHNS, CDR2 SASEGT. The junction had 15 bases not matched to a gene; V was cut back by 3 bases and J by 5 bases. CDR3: CASSDQPWLAGRENIQYF. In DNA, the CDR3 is TGTGCCAGCAGTGATCAACCATGGCTAGCGGGTAGGGAAAACATTCAGTACTTC.

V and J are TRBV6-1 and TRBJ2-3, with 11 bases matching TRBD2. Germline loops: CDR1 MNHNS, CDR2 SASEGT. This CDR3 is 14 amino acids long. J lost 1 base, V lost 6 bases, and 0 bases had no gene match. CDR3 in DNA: TGTGCCAGCAGACTAGCGGGAGGCACAGATACGCAGTATTTT. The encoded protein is CASRLAGGTDTQYF.

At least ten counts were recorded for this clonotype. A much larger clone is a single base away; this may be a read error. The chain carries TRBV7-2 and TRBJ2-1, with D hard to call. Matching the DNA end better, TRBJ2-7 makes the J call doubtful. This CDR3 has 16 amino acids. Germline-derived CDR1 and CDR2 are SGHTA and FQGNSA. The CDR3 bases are TGTGCCAGCAGCTTATACGGGCCGAGCTCCTACAATGAGCAGTACTTC. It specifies CASSLYGPSSYNEQYF.

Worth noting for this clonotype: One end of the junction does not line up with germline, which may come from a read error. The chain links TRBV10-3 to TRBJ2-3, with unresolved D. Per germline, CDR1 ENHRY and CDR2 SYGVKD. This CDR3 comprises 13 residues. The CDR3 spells CATGRHPPDTQYF. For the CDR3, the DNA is TGTGCCACCGGGCGCCACCCCCCAGATACGCAGTACTTT.

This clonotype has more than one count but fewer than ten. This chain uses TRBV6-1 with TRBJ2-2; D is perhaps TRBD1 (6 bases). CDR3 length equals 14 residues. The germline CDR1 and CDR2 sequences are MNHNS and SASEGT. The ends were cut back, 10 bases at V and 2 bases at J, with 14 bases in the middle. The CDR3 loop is CATLTGLNTGELFF. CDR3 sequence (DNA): TGTGCCACCTTGACAGGCCTAAACACCGGGGAGCTGTTTTTT.

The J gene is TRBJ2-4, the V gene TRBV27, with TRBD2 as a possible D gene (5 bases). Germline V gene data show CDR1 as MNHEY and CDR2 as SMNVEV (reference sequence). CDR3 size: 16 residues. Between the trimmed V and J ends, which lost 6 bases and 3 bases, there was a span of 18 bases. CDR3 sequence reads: CASRKQGLSNKNIQYF. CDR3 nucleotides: TGTGCCAGCAGAAAACAAGGACTGTCCAACAAAAACATTCAGTACTTC.

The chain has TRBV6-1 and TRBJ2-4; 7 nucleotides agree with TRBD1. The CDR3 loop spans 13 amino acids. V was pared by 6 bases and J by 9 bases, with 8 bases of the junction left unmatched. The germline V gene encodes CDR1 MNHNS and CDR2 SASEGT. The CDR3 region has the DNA TGTGCCAGCAGCGATACAGGGGTGGGCATTCAGTACTTC. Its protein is CASSDTGVGIQYF.